This T cell receptor (beta chain) was recovered during a study of PD-1 blockade in classical Hodgkin lymphoma. All patients experienced relapse after autologous stem cell transplantation, and brentuximab vedotin exposure was variable. The data were produced by immunoSEQ multiplex PCR, yet TCRdb's version contains in-frame clones alone and is incomplete. The profile covers around 65,000 clones, with approximately 90% appearing a single time and approximately 13% taken by the ten largest. Germline V gene lookup returns CDR1 GTSNPN and CDR2 SVGIG (reference sequence). Trimming at V came to 4 bases and at J to 2 bases, leaving 5 bases not matched to a gene. The CDR3 is 14 amino acids.

The rearrangement links TRBV30 to TRBJ1-3; 7 bases are shared with TRBD1. Sequencing was performed on peripheral blood mononuclear cells (PBMCs), taken at baseline. The receptor was derived from a human donor with classical Hodgkin lymphoma. The CDR3 bases are TGTGCCTGGAAGGACAGGCAGGCTGGAAACACCATATATTTT. It translates to CAWKDRQAGNTIYF.